Each of the 21 T cell receptor beta chains below was sequenced from the same sample in a study of technical replicates of blood from several donors. Clones were read by immunoSEQ multiplex PCR, and TCRdb kept only the in-frame ones, dropping some. In the table there are over 25,000 clones, more than 80% of which are singletons. Sequences were obtained from PBMCs. Source of these receptors: a human donor in good health. Some clones in this sample may be carry-over from other donors' samples.

The chain employs TRBV5-6 and TRBJ1-6; D unclear. The V end lost 4 bases, the J end lost 4 bases, and 12 bases lay between the germline ends. This CDR3 has 15 amino acids. The germline V gene has CDR1 SGHDT and CDR2 YYEEEE. The CDR3: CASSPFGLYNSPLHF. The CDR3, as DNA: TGTGCCAGCAGCCCGTTCGGTCTATATAATTCACCCCTCCACTTT.

The rearrangement joins TRBV12-5 to TRBJ2-2; 10 bases agree with TRBD2. The CDR3 extends over 12 amino acids. From germline, CDR1 is LGHNT and CDR2 FRNRAP. CDR3: CGSGRDTGELFF. In nucleotides, the CDR3 is TGTGGGAGCGGGAGGGACACCGGGGAGCTGTTTTTT.

V is TRBV30 and J is TRBJ2-5; the match to TRBD1 covers 11 bases. TRBJ2-7 explains the end of the DNA better; the J call may be wrong. This CDR3 is built from 12 residues. CDR1 GTSNPN and CDR2 SVGIG come from the germline V gene (reference sequence). This CDR3 is CAWGQGAYEQYF. DNA of the CDR3: TGTGCCTGGGGACAGGGGGCATACGAGCAGTACTTC.

The V and J genes are TRBV19 and TRBJ1-2; 7 nucleotides match TRBD1. This CDR3 has 13 residues. CDR1 is LNHDA and CDR2 is SQIVND in the germline V gene (reference sequence). The V and J ends lost 7 bases and 6 bases, in that order; junction bases with no gene match: 8. The CDR3 DNA sequence: TGTGCCAGTACCCCCAGGGGGGCCAATGGCTACACCTTC. Translated: CASTPRGANGYTF.

This clone was detected once. The chain joins TRBV5-4 to TRBJ1-1; D may be TRBD1 (6 bases). In germline, CDR1 is SGHNT, CDR2 YYREEE (reference sequence). V lost 0 bases to trimming and J lost 10 bases, with 22 bases between them. This CDR3 has 16 amino acids. CDR3 sequence reads: CASSLASAGLPQGAFF. The CDR3 DNA is TGTGCCAGCAGCTTGGCCTCCGCAGGGTTACCACAGGGAGCTTTCTTT.

The chain links TRBV7-2 to TRBJ2-7; D gene ambiguous. Per the germline V gene, CDR1 is SGHTA and CDR2 is FQGNSA. With 5 bases removed from V and 2 bases from J, the gap between germline ends came to 10 bases. The CDR3 loop spans 13 amino acids. CDR3 sequence: CASSPPNPYEQYF. CDR3 DNA sequence: TGTGCCAGCAGCCCCCCTAACCCCTACGAGCAGTACTTC.

The rearrangement joins TRBV10-3 to TRBJ1-1; D may be TRBD1 (5 bases). V was shortened by 4 bases and J by 1 base, with 13 bases between the two germline ends. The CDR3 totals 15 residues. The germline gives CDR1 ENHRY, CDR2 SYGVKD. CDR3 sequence reads: CAISVGWGSNTEAFF. CDR3 DNA sequence: TGTGCCATCAGTGTGGGTTGGGGCTCGAACACTGAAGCTTTCTTT.

CDR3 in DNA: TGTGCCAGCAGCTTGCTCTCTTTGGGGGCTTTTGACACTGAAGCTTTCTTT. Translating gives CASSLLSLGAFDTEAFF. The chain couples TRBV7-2 to TRBJ1-1; TRBD1 might be the D (6 bases). V lost 3 bases, J lost 3 bases, and 20 bases lay in between. CDR1 is SGHTA, CDR2 FQGNSA, per germline. This CDR3 has 17 residues.

This CDR3 reads CASSTDRGLDGYTF. CDR3 nucleotide sequence: TGTGCCAGCAGTACGGACAGGGGGCTTGATGGCTACACCTTC. The genes are TRBV6-5 and TRBJ1-2, with 11 bases lining up with TRBD1. J gave up 6 bases and V 5 bases, and 5 bases lay outside the gene matches. CDR1 and CDR2 from the germline V gene are MNHEY and SVGAGI. The CDR3 runs 14 residues.

This chain links TRBV5-8 with TRBJ2-7; D may be TRBD1 (6 bases). Per the germline V gene, CDR1 is SGHTS and CDR2 is YDEGEE. The CDR3 has 14 residues. V was cut by 8 bases and J by 6 bases, with 21 bases left in between. This CDR3 reads CASLDGQPGVEQYF. CDR3 sequence (DNA): TGTGCCAGTTTAGACGGACAGCCAGGCGTCGAGCAGTACTTC.

V usage is TRBV6-5 and J usage is TRBJ2-7; D is perhaps TRBD1 (5 bases). Trimming removed 0 bases from V and 3 bases from J, with 15 bases in between. CDR3 length: 16 amino acids. Germline V gene lookup returns CDR1 MNHEY and CDR2 SVGAGI. The CDR3 DNA reads TGTGCCAGCAGTTACTCCGTCACAGGTAGCCTCTACGAGCAGTACTTC. It yields the protein CASSYSVTGSLYEQYF.

This chain links TRBV7-9 with TRBJ1-4; TRBD1 matches 7 bases. Germline CDR1 SEHNR, CDR2 FQNEAQ (reference sequence). The CDR3 covers 15 residues. After removal of 5 bases from V and 8 bases from J, the junction contained 11 bases not matched to a gene. CDR3 residues: CASSNGQADREKLFF. Here the CDR3 DNA reads TGTGCCAGCAGCAACGGACAGGCGGATAGAGAAAAACTGTTTTTT.

The chain carries TRBV7-9 and TRBJ1-1, with 7 bases fitting TRBD1. This CDR3 region has 15 residues. In germline, CDR1 is SEHNR, CDR2 FQNEAQ (reference sequence). Trimming cost V 6 bases and J 6 bases; bases outside gene matches: 13. As DNA, the CDR3 is TGTGCCAGCAGTTTCGTCGCAGGGGGAGGCGCTGAAGCTTTCTTT. Its protein is CASSFVAGGGAEAFF.

The chain joins TRBV19 to TRBJ2-7, with 9 bases matching TRBD1. The CDR3 extends over 15 amino acids. Germline V CDR1 and CDR2: LNHDA, SQIVND (reference sequence). The J segment lost 1 base and the V segment lost 6 bases, leaving 7 bases of the junction unmatched. The CDR3 region is CASRPTGGRSYEQYF. In nucleotides, the CDR3 is TGTGCCAGTAGACCGACAGGGGGGCGTTCCTACGAGCAGTACTTC.

The V call is TRBV18, the J call TRBJ2-7, with 11 bases identical to TRBD2. This CDR3 is built from 15 residues. Germline V CDR1 and CDR2: KGHSH, LQKENI. Trimming removed 5 bases from V and 6 bases from J; junction bases left unmatched: 9. In DNA form, the CDR3 reads TGTGCCAGCTCATCCACCGGGACTAGCGGACTCGAGCAGTACTTC. As protein: CASSSTGTSGLEQYF.

DNA for the CDR3: TGTGCCAGCAGCCAAACCCTTAGCGGGCTCAGCACAGATACGCAGTATTTT. Residues: CASSQTLSGLSTDTQYF. The chain combines TRBV4-2 with TRBJ2-3, with 7 bases aligning to TRBD2. This CDR3 has 17 residues. The ends lost 2 bases at V and 0 bases at J; junction bases unmatched: 8. In germline, CDR1 is LGHNA, CDR2 YNFKEQ.

The chain carries TRBV5-4 and TRBJ2-5; D is unresolved. The CDR3 has 14 residues. CDR1 and CDR2 (germline): SGHNT, YYREEE (reference sequence). Trimming took 0 bases from V and 5 from J, leaving 11 bases between them. The CDR3 protein is CASSLAVVEETQYF. For the CDR3, the DNA is TGTGCCAGCAGCTTGGCCGTGGTGGAGGAGACCCAGTACTTC.

The chain recombines TRBV29-1 with TRBJ2-3; 7 nucleotides align to TRBD1. The CDR3 is made up of 14 amino acids. The germline CDR1 and CDR2 sequences are SQVTM and ANQGSEA. J gave up 7 bases and V 3 bases, and 10 bases lay outside the gene matches. CDR3 loop: CSVDVGGQGNTQYF. CDR3 DNA: TGCAGCGTTGACGTAGGGGGCCAAGGAAATACGCAGTATTTT.

This clone was counted only a few times. This chain links TRBV7-9 with TRBJ2-7; D might be TRBD1 (5 bases). Germline assignment: CDR1 SEHNR and CDR2 FQNEAQ (reference sequence). The CDR3 has 15 amino acids. Trimming took 5 bases from V and 4 from J, leaving 18 bases between them. The CDR3 spells CASSPVYRGTYEQYF. In DNA form, the CDR3 reads TGTGCCAGCAGCCCCGTTTATAGGGGTACGTACGAGCAGTACTTC.

The chain couples TRBV7-3 to TRBJ2-7; 8 bases line up with TRBD2. V lost 5 bases to trimming and J lost 5 bases; unmatched junction nucleotides: 8. The germline V gene encodes CDR1 SGHTA and CDR2 FQGTGA. The CDR3 spans 14 residues. This chain's CDR3 is CASSPGGAFDEQYF. The CDR3 DNA is TGTGCCAGCAGCCCCGGGGGGGCCTTTGACGAGCAGTACTTC.

The chain has TRBV27 and TRBJ2-3, with TRBD2 as a possible D gene (6 bases). V was clipped by 3 bases and J by 4 bases, with 11 bases between them. CDR3 length: 14 amino acids. Germline CDR1 reads MNHEY; CDR2 reads SMNVEV (reference sequence). The CDR3 nucleotides read TGTGCCAGCAGTTTGCACGGGAGCGCAGATACGCAGTATTTT. Translation gives CASSLHGSADTQYF.